This T cell receptor (beta chain) emerged from a study of cytomegalovirus exposure and HLA in healthy donors. Donors were drawn from the roughly 110-subject validation cohort, separate from the roughly 610-subject first cohort. There are 17 residues in the CDR3. The germline V gene encodes CDR1 SGDLS and CDR2 YYNGEE. V lost 2 bases to trimming and J lost 0 bases, with 17 bases between them. Whole-study results and caveats: Published work reported that the classifier diagnosed cytomegalovirus status with high specificity and sensitivity. Altogether, around 160 TCR beta chains were recorded as cytomegalovirus-associated. Testing in vitro showed a few CMV-associated chains specific for CMV antigens.

This clone was found once. The target antigen is unknown. Assay: immunoSEQ multiplex PCR; the TCRdb copy retains only in-frame clones and omits some. Here the sample spans 98,000 or so clones, about 85% being singletons. Input material: PBMCs. The genes are TRBV9 and TRBJ1-1; no clear D. The TCR originated in a woman in her late teens or twenties in good health and CMV-seronegative. This chain's CDR3 is CASSVEGWAGMNTEAFF. The CDR3 nucleotides read TGTGCCAGCAGCGTGGAGGGTTGGGCGGGGATGAACACTGAAGCTTTCTTT.